This T cell receptor beta chain was obtained from a study of cytomegalovirus exposure and HLA in healthy donors. CDR3 length: 15 amino acids. Germline V lookup: CDR1 LNHNV, CDR2 YYDKDF (reference sequence). With 2 bases removed from V and 8 bases from J, the gap between germline ends came to 16 bases. 13 Jbeta primers and 60 Vbeta primers were used for the PCR. Sequenced by immunoSEQ multiplex PCR; TCRdb stores in-frame clones only, minus some. The data contain 84,000 or so clones, around 62% of them seen just once; the ten biggest clones take up approximately 5.8%. About this clone: What it binds is unknown.

Findings of the study overall: Trimming of TCR beta V- and J-genes showed a link, identified in a later analysis, to a missense DCLRE1C variant.

This receptor was obtained from a woman in her twenties or thirties in good health and CMV-seropositive. The sequencing input was PBMCs. This chain joins TRBV15 and TRBJ2-1; a weak D match, TRBD1 (6 bases). CDR3 sequence (DNA): TGTGCCACCAGCAGATCAGACAGGTCCTTGGATGAGCAGTTCTTC. This translates into CATSRSDRSLDEQFF.